The text below deals with one T cell receptor beta chain. J lost 4 bases, V lost 7 bases, and 14 bases had no gene match. This CDR3 is 19 amino acids long. Germline CDR1 reads LNHDA; CDR2 reads SQIVND (reference sequence). Exclusion criteria comprised uncontrolled infection, other autoimmune disease, pregnancy or lactation. The TCR beta CDR3 regions underwent amplification using RNA transcripts as the source. TCR CDR3 regions were first amplified by RT-PCR with HTBI primers. Each CDR3 protein gets one entry after TCRdb re-called the multiplex PCR reads with MiXCR. There are 530,000 or so distinct CDR3 sequences in the sample; about half occur only once, and approximately 7.5% lies in the top ten. This sample was included in a study of T cells in Graves' hyperthyroidism and ophthalmopathy.

The chain employs TRBV19 and TRBJ2-2, with TRBD2 matching over 14 bases. The sample taken for sequencing was peripheral blood or thyroid tissue (not recorded which). The source of this sequence is a woman in her late teens or twenties with Graves' hyperthyroidism. CDR3 in amino acids: CASTYLGLAGDFATGELFF. The CDR3 coding sequence is TGTGCCAGTACCTACTTGGGACTAGCGGGAGATTTTGCCACCGGGGAGCTGTTTTTT.